This T cell receptor beta chain is from a study of identical twins. Broader study findings: Excess low generation probability was seen in twin-shared out-of-frame alpha sequences. Its conclusions, products of cross-sectional statistical analysis, did not come from following the same donors.

This CDR3 contains 15 residues. Germline V gene lookup returns CDR1 SGHKS and CDR2 YYEKEE (reference sequence). V was clipped by 6 bases and J by 0 bases; unmatched bases: 5. Of note for this clonotype: What it binds is not known.

MiXCR, run by TCRdb on the 5' RACE reads, gives a single entry per CDR3 protein. The top ten hold about 1.6% of the sample, which has 500,000 to 700,000 distinct CDR3 sequences, just over 7% seen once. The sample was also reused in another study, on yellow fever vaccine responses in identical twins.

The chain recombines TRBV5-5 with TRBJ2-5; 10 bases align to TRBD2. Sequencing was performed on PBMCs. The source is a woman aged 18-29 years in good health. The chain's CDR3 is CASTSGGAYQETQYF. The CDR3 DNA reads TGTGCCAGCACGAGCGGGGGGGCGTACCAAGAGACCCAGTACTTC.